These 4 T cell receptor beta chains were sequenced from one sample in a study of T cells after posttransplantation cyclophosphamide. The method was immunoSEQ multiplex PCR; TCRdb's version includes in-frame clones alone and lacks a portion of them. The sample has tens of thousands of clones; 85% to 90% are singletons. Specimen: PBMCs. These receptors all come from a man aged 30 to 39 with a blood cancer, CMV-positive, and with a related stem cell donor.

The rearrangement joins TRBV5-1 to TRBJ2-1; TRBD2 matches 10 bases. V shed 4 bases, J shed 7 bases, and the junction held 14 bases outside the gene matches. The CDR3 is made up of 17 amino acids. Germline V gives CDR1 SGHRS, CDR2 YFSETQ. The CDR3 DNA reads TGCGCCAGCAGCCCGTCCACCCTAGCGGGAGTATCGAATGAGCAGTTCTTC. It specifies CASSPSTLAGVSNEQFF.

V is TRBV27 and J is TRBJ2-1; D is undetermined. Germline CDR1 is MNHEY and CDR2 is SMNVEV (reference sequence). Trimming removed 2 bases from V and 8 bases from J, with 10 bases in between. This CDR3 spans 13 amino acids. The CDR3 region is CASSLVGPYEQFF. CDR3 coding DNA: TGTGCCAGCAGTTTAGTGGGCCCCTATGAGCAGTTCTTC.

The chain employs TRBV10-1 and TRBJ2-2; D is unresolved. The CDR3 has 18 amino acids. The V end lost 6 bases, the J end lost 7 bases, and 27 bases lay between the germline ends. The germline V gene encodes CDR1 WNHNN and CDR2 SYGVQD (reference sequence). The CDR3 here is CASSGRIRDTRRIGELFF. The CDR3 DNA sequence: TGCGCCAGCAGCGGTAGGATCAGAGACACGAGAAGGATCGGGGAGCTGTTTTTT.

This rearrangement joins TRBV6-5 to TRBJ1-1; D gene unclear. The CDR3 covers 13 residues. Germline V gives CDR1 MNHEY, CDR2 SVGAGI. Trimming pared 2 bases from V and 4 bases from J, leaving 8 bases between. CDR3 sequence (DNA): TGTGCCAGCAGTTACAGCGCGGGCACTGAAGCTTTCTTT. Translating it yields CASSYSAGTEAFF.